What follows are 11 T cell receptor beta chains derived from one specimen sequenced in a study of spatial heterogeneity in lung cancer. Time point given: sample taken at primary tumor resection. Extraction of whole RNA from tumor, nontumor lung or frozen PBMC preceded unsorted sequencing. TCRdb fed the 5' RACE reads into MiXCR, producing one record per CDR3 protein. The sample lists approximately 4,100 distinct CDR3 sequences; 8% to 9% were seen once. The specimen comprised PBMCs, sampled at surgery. These receptors were obtained from a female donor with early-stage non-small cell lung cancer.

The chain uses TRBV20-1 and TRBJ2-3, with 8 nucleotides matching TRBD2. J lost 0 bases, V lost 3 bases, and 5 bases had no gene match. The CDR3 is 15 amino acids. Germline lookup yields CDR1 DFQATT and CDR2 SNEGSKA (reference sequence). The CDR3 is CSARSGGFSTDTQYF. For the CDR3, the DNA is TGCAGTGCTAGGTCGGGGGGGTTTAGCACAGATACGCAGTATTTT.

The chain recombines TRBV7-8 with TRBJ2-7; possibly TRBD1 for D (6 bases). Germline values: CDR1 SGHVS, CDR2 FQNEAQ. V gave up 0 bases and J gave up 3 bases, with 12 bases separating them. This CDR3 region has 15 residues. In DNA, the CDR3 is TGTGCCAGCAGCTTAGCGACAGGTGGCTACTACGAGCAGTACTTC. Translated, it gives CASSLATGGYYEQYF.

Ten or more counts support this clonotype. This chain links TRBV27 with TRBJ1-4, with D uncertain. There are 13 residues in the CDR3. Germline V gene sequence: CDR1 MNHEY, CDR2 SMNVEV (reference sequence). V was pared by 8 bases and J by 8 bases, with 15 bases between. The CDR3 region is CASWETGGEKLFF. The CDR3 DNA follows: TGTGCCAGCTGGGAGACGGGAGGGGAAAAACTGTTTTTT. The full variable domain, with the rest looked up from reference TRBV27 and TRBJ1-4, is EAQVTQNPRYLITVTGKKLTVTCSQNMNHEYMSWYRQDPGLGLRQIYYSMNVEVTDKGDVPEGYKVSRKEKRNFPLILESPSPNQTSLYFCASWETGGEKLFFGSGTQLSVL.

This clonotype has ten or more counts. The chain is built from TRBV5-1 and TRBJ2-7, with 12 bases matching TRBD1. Trimming removed 2 bases from V and 5 bases from J; junction bases left unmatched: 5. CDR1 is SGHRS and CDR2 is YFSETQ in the germline V gene. The CDR3 has 15 residues. For the CDR3, the DNA is TGCGCCAGCAGCTTCGGGACAGGGGGCATCAACGAGCAGTACTTC. It encodes CASSFGTGGINEQYF.

This clonotype was seen repeatedly, ten times or more. This chain connects TRBV6-5 to TRBJ2-5, with TRBD1 as a possible D gene (6 bases). The V and J ends lost 7 bases and 5 bases respectively, with 23 bases between them. The CDR3 consists of 16 residues. Germline V gene sequence: CDR1 MNHEY, CDR2 SVGAGI. DNA for the CDR3: TGTGCCAGCATCCCGGGAAACAGGGAAGGTCAGGAGACCCAGTACTTC. Its translation is CASIPGNREGQETQYF.

This clonotype has only a few counts. This rearrangement joins TRBV11-2 to TRBJ2-6; D not resolved. This CDR3 has 13 residues. Germline V gene sequence: CDR1 SGHAT, CDR2 FQNNGV. Trimming cost V 5 bases and J 4 bases, with 6 bases left between them. Written as DNA, the CDR3 is TGTGCCAGCAGCGGATACGGGGCCAACGTCCTGACTTTC. Translated, it gives CASSGYGANVLTF.

Many counts were recorded for this clonotype. The V and J genes are TRBV7-2 and TRBJ1-1; D gene unclear. Germline values: CDR1 SGHTA, CDR2 FQGNSA. The CDR3 is 15 amino acids. The ends were cut back, 1 base at V and 0 bases at J, with 9 bases in the middle. CDR3 loop: CASSLGGHLNTEAFF. The CDR3 region has the DNA TGTGCCAGCAGCTTAGGAGGTCACCTGAACACTGAAGCTTTCTTT.

Relative to its sample, this clonotype is medium-sized (0.01 to 0.1%). V usage is TRBV7-6 and J usage is TRBJ1-1, with D unclear. Germline V gives CDR1 SGHVS, CDR2 FNYEAQ. V was pared by 5 bases and J by 5 bases, with 12 bases between. The CDR3 sequence is 13 residues long. CDR3 amino acids: CASSTNRGTEAFF. The CDR3 DNA is TGTGCCAGCAGCACAAACAGAGGAACTGAAGCTTTCTTT.

This clonotype was counted many times. The rearrangement links TRBV20-1 to TRBJ2-7, with TRBD1 as a possible D gene (5 bases). CDR1 and CDR2 from the germline V gene are DFQATT and SNEGSKA (reference sequence). With 3 bases removed from V and 2 bases from J, the gap between germline ends came to 8 bases. This CDR3 has 12 amino acids. CDR3 DNA: TGCAGTGCTAGCAGACAGACCTACGAGCAGTACTTC. It translates to CSASRQTYEQYF.

This clonotype is medium-sized (0.01 to 0.1%) by share. V and J are TRBV7-8 and TRBJ2-4; TRBD1 matches 8 bases. Losses at the gene ends were 2 bases for V and 0 bases for J; bases not matched to a gene: 6. Per germline, CDR1 SGHVS and CDR2 FQNEAQ. The length of the CDR3 is 17 residues. The DNA for the CDR3 is TGTGCCAGCAGCTTAAGGGGACAGGACCTAGCCAAAAACATTCAGTACTTC. This gives the protein CASSLRGQDLAKNIQYF.

This clonotype was detected many times. The chain uses TRBV6-5 and TRBJ2-1; D is possibly TRBD1 (5 bases). Germline loops: CDR1 MNHEY, CDR2 SVGAGI. This CDR3 has 16 residues. Trimming shortened V by 5 bases and J by 2 bases, and 16 bases separated the two germline ends. CDR3 nucleotides: TGTGCCAGCAGTCCTTCGTCGACAGACCCCTACAATGAGCAGTTCTTC. The encoded protein is CASSPSSTDPYNEQFF.